This T cell receptor (beta chain) was retrieved from a study of cytomegalovirus exposure and HLA in healthy donors. The CDR3 runs 15 residues. CDR1 and CDR2 from the germline V gene are SNHLY and FYNNEI. Primers included in the PCR were 60 Vbeta and 13 Jbeta primers. Profiling relied on immunoSEQ multiplex PCR, and the TCRdb table lists in-frame clones only, not all of them. The sample contains about 120,000 clones, 17% of which appear only once. This clone has a handful of counts. Its antigen is still unknown. The study, taken as a whole, reports: More clonal expansion characterized HLA-associated TCR beta chains than equally common others in a later analysis. Across HLA loci, a later analysis found differing TCR association rates, with DRB1 most and HLA-C fewest. Among immune exposure information, only CMV serostatus was available.

The chain is built from TRBV2 and TRBJ2-5; 8 bases are shared with TRBD1. The assigned J gene may be wrong: the sequence end matches TRBJ2-7 better. This clonotype was obtained from a female donor in good health and CMV-seropositive. Material: PBMCs. DNA of the CDR3: TGTGCCAGCAGCGACTGGGACAGGATGGGATACGAGCAGTACTTC. Translation: CASSDWDRMGYEQYF.